This entry is about one TCR beta chain. Its specificity is not known. In germline, CDR1 is ENHRY, CDR2 SYGVKD. This CDR3 has 15 amino acids. Unmatched junction bases numbered 8, after V lost 7 bases and J lost 2 bases. This sample was included in a study of T cell repertoires in cytomegalovirus infection. MiXCR, applied by TCRdb to the reads, yields one record per CDR3 protein. The table lists hundreds of thousands of distinct CDR3 sequences, about 33% of them singletons. General study findings and limits: Pooled public TCR beta family frequency picked out CMV carriers with the relevant HLA. CMV-specific HLA-C-restricted TCR beta clonotypes dominated the ex vivo response.

The TCR sequence derives from a human donor in good health (CMV status not recorded). Some clones in this sample may be carry-over from other donors' samples. This material consisted of cultured PBMCs, taken from culture after CMV antigen stimulation. The chain employs TRBV10-3 and TRBJ2-7; TRBD1 aligns across 10 bases. This CDR3 reads CAINQPGQGTYEQYF. The CDR3 DNA follows: TGTGCCATCAACCAACCGGGACAGGGGACCTACGAGCAGTACTTC.